This T cell receptor beta chain derives from a study of early T cells in non-severe SARS-CoV-2 infection. Study in general: Alpha and beta chains were unpaired, from unsorted whole-blood bulk RNA.

Whole-study findings and limits: VDJdb-based annotation leaned toward anti-spike CD8 responses and missed private and CD4 specificities.

In the case of this clonotype: Its target is not known.

The TCR library protocol was used to attach unique molecular identifiers. These identifiers were attached to individual cDNA molecules. Via MiXCR, TCRdb re-called the 5' RACE reads, giving one row per CDR3 protein. The table shows roughly 90,000 distinct CDR3 sequences, with around 15% occurring only once. Germline assignment: CDR1 SGHRS and CDR2 YFSETQ. Trimming took 2 bases from V and 5 from J, leaving 14 bases between them. This CDR3 region has 14 residues. The chain is built from TRBV5-1 and TRBJ2-7; D remains unclear. The sample was whole blood. The origin of this receptor is an adult who was a healthcare worker with PCR-confirmed SARS-CoV-2 infection or an uninfected control (not recorded which). CDR3 region: CASSLIGLGNEQYF. CDR3 DNA: TGCGCCAGCAGCTTAATCGGCCTGGGGAACGAGCAGTACTTC. The whole variable domain, filled in from reference TRBV5-1 and TRBJ2-7, reads KAGVTQTPRYLIKTRGQQVTLSCSPISGHRSVSWYQQTPGQGLQFLFEYFSETQRNKGNFPGRFSGRQFSNSRSEMNVSTLELGDSALYLCASSLIGLGNEQYFGPGTRLTVT.